The 32 T cell receptor beta chains below come from one sample, sequenced in a study of T cells in Graves' hyperthyroidism and ophthalmopathy. The CDR3 regions of TCR beta were amplified from RNA transcripts. TCR CDR3 underwent first-round RT-PCR with the HTBI primer set. A single record per CDR3 protein comes from TCRdb applying MiXCR to the multiplex PCR reads. The repertoire holds some 380,000 distinct CDR3 sequences, with approximately 12% as singletons. Sequenced sample: blood. These receptor sequences come from a man aged 30-40 years with Graves' hyperthyroidism that later progressed to Graves' ophthalmopathy.

In this sample, this clonotype turned up many times. The chain is built from TRBV6-1 and TRBJ2-2; D ambiguous. This CDR3 comprises 12 residues. Looked up from germline, CDR1 is MNHNS and CDR2 is SASEGT. V was clipped by 8 bases and J by 2 bases, with 6 bases between them. The CDR3 here is CASWPNTGELFF. The CDR3 region has the DNA TGTGCCAGCTGGCCCAACACCGGGGAGCTGTTTTTT.

In its sample, this clonotype was seen many times. The chain combines TRBV7-9 with TRBJ2-3; D call uncertain. This CDR3 contains 11 residues. Germline V gene lookup returns CDR1 SEHNR and CDR2 FQNEAQ (reference sequence). V lost 4 bases to trimming and J lost 4 bases, with 3 bases between them. The CDR3 loop reads CASSWSDTQYF. The CDR3 nucleotides are TGTGCCAGCAGCTGGTCAGATACGCAGTATTTT.

This clonotype came up many times. The V gene is TRBV3-1, the J gene TRBJ1-1; D gene uncertain. The CDR3 loop spans 11 amino acids. V was pared by 2 bases and J by 8 bases, with 6 bases between. Germline assignment: CDR1 LGHDT and CDR2 YNNKEL (reference sequence). The CDR3 sequence: CASSQQGEAFF. The CDR3 nucleotides are TGTGCCAGCAGCCAACAAGGAGAAGCTTTCTTT.

This clonotype was counted a few times. The chain has TRBV6-7 and TRBJ2-1; TRBD2 matches 7 bases. Being an ORF, TRBV6-7 has a function that is uncertain. CDR3 length equals 15 residues. With V trimmed by 0 bases and J by 5 bases, 4 bases remained unmatched. The CDR3 bases are TGTGCCAGCAGTTACTCGACTAGCCGGCACAATGAGCAGTTCTTC. This translates into CASSYSTSRHNEQFF.

This rearrangement joins TRBV29-1 to TRBJ1-2; 12 nucleotides match TRBD1. The CDR3 loop spans 15 amino acids. V shed 5 bases, J shed 8 bases, and the junction held 12 bases outside the gene matches. CDR1 and CDR2 from the germline V gene are SQVTM and ANQGSEA. This chain's CDR3 is CSVILPGQGAGGYTF. The CDR3 DNA reads as TGCAGCGTTATCCTACCGGGACAGGGGGCCGGGGGCTACACCTTC.

Ten or more counts support this clonotype. The V call is TRBV11-2, the J call TRBJ2-4; D remains unclear. The CDR3 covers 15 residues. The germline V gene encodes CDR1 SGHAT and CDR2 FQNNGV. V lost 5 bases to trimming and J lost 0 bases, with 11 bases between them. The CDR3 sequence is CASSPRSLAKNIQYF. CDR3 DNA: TGTGCCAGCAGCCCGCGCTCTCTAGCCAAAAACATTCAGTACTTC.

This clonotype was seen more than once but under ten times. The CDR3 protein is CSARVGRWGQPQHF. In DNA, the CDR3 is TGCAGTGCTAGAGTGGGACGGTGGGGTCAGCCCCAGCATTTT. J is TRBJ1-5 and V is TRBV20-1; TRBD1 might be the D (5 bases). Germline values: CDR1 DFQATT, CDR2 SNEGSKA (reference sequence). The V end lost 1 base, the J end lost 6 bases, and 13 bases lay between the germline ends. The CDR3 has 14 amino acids.

This clonotype was detected a few times. In DNA, the CDR3 is TGTGCCTGGAGTCCCAGGGCCCGGTCGGCTGAAGCTTTCTTT. This encodes CAWSPRARSAEAFF. The V and J genes are TRBV30 and TRBJ1-1; a possible D gene is TRBD1 (5 bases). CDR1 is GTSNPN and CDR2 is SVGIG in the germline V gene (reference sequence). Trimming left V 2 bases short and J 6 bases short, with 16 bases between. This CDR3 spans 14 amino acids. Full variable domain (outside the CDR3, taken from reference TRBV30 and TRBJ1-1): SQTIHQWPATLVQPVGSPLSLECTVEGTSNPNLYWYRQAAGRGLQLLFYSVGIGQISSEVPQNLSASRPQDRQFILSSKKLLLSDSGFYLCAWSPRARSAEAFFGQGTRLTVV.

This clonotype was seen a few times. The chain has TRBV5-1 and TRBJ2-1; tentative D call: TRBD2 (5 bases). Trimming left V 0 bases short and J 1 base short, with 14 bases between. Germline V gene lookup returns CDR1 SGHRS and CDR2 YFSETQ. CDR3 length: 17 residues. In nucleotides, the CDR3 is TGCGCCAGCAGCTTGGGTACTAGTAGGTTGTCCTACAATGAGCAGTTCTTC. Its protein product is CASSLGTSRLSYNEQFF.

This chain connects TRBV6-2 or TRBV6-3 to TRBJ2-4; D unclear. With 0 bases removed from V and 8 bases from J, the gap between germline ends came to 8 bases. The germline V gene has CDR1 MNHEY and CDR2 SVGEGT. The CDR3 is 13 amino acids. CDR3 sequence reads: CASSYSTGDIQYF. DNA of the CDR3: TGTGCCAGCAGTTACTCGACGGGTGACATTCAGTACTTC.

This clonotype was recorded at least ten times. The J gene is TRBJ1-3, the V gene TRBV6-1; D unclear. V was cut by 4 bases and J by 2 bases, with 15 bases left in between. The CDR3 length is 16 residues. From germline, CDR1 is MNHNS and CDR2 SASEGT. The CDR3 is CASSAEVSFTGNTIYF. The CDR3 bases are TGTGCCAGCAGTGCGGAGGTCTCTTTCACTGGAAACACCATATATTTT.

This clonotype has a single count. The CDR3 reads CASSIVGGTYNEQYF. The CDR3 DNA reads as TGTGCCAGTAGTATAGTAGGGGGGACCTACAATGAGCAGTACTTC. The genes are TRBV19 and TRBJ2-1; the D gene could be TRBD1 or TRBD2 (6 bases each). Matching the DNA end better, TRBJ2-7 makes the J call doubtful. This CDR3 has 15 amino acids. The germline V gene has CDR1 LNHDA and CDR2 SQIVND (reference sequence).

This clonotype appeared many times. The rearrangement links TRBV7-9 to TRBJ1-1, with 7 bases fitting TRBD1. The CDR3 has 15 amino acids. The J segment lost 0 bases and the V segment lost 5 bases, leaving 6 bases of the junction unmatched. The germline CDR1 and CDR2 sequences are SEHNR and FQNEAQ (reference sequence). CDR3 sequence (DNA): TGTGCCAGCAGCCCCCGGGACAGCATGAACACTGAAGCTTTCTTT. Encoded protein: CASSPRDSMNTEAFF.

V gene TRBV19 combines with J gene TRBJ2-5, with 12 bases that match TRBD2. CDR3 size: 14 residues. Per germline, CDR1 LNHDA and CDR2 SQIVND (reference sequence). Germline trimming cut 9 bases from V and 1 base from J; bases unmatched to any gene: 3. CDR3 sequence (DNA): TGTGCCAGCGGACTAGCGGGGTTCCAAGAGACCCAGTACTTC. Residues: CASGLAGFQETQYF. Full variable domain (remainder filled in from reference TRBV19 and TRBJ2-5): DGGITQSPKYLFRKEGQNVTLSCEQNLNHDAMYWYRQDPGQGLRLIYYSQIVNDFQKGDIAEGYSVSREKKESFPLTVTSAQKNPTAFYLCASGLAGFQETQYFGPGTRLLVL.

This clonotype was detected many times. This sequence joins TRBV2 and TRBJ1-2, with TRBD1 identical over 7 bases. The V gene end was trimmed by 2 bases and the J gene end by 8 bases; junction bases not matched to a gene: 8. Looked up from germline, CDR1 is SNHLY and CDR2 is FYNNEI. CDR3 length: 14 amino acids. The CDR3 DNA is TGTGCCAGCAGTGAACAGAAGGGGGCGTGGGGCTACACCTTC. This gives the protein CASSEQKGAWGYTF.

The chain combines TRBV7-9 with TRBJ2-6; D is uncertain. V shed 2 bases and J shed 4 bases, with 18 bases lying between them. From germline, CDR1 is SEHNR and CDR2 FQNEAQ (reference sequence). The CDR3 spans 18 residues. As DNA, the CDR3 is TGTGCCAGCAGCTTATCCAGGTCCGATTTAAAGGGGGCCAACGTCCTGACTTTC. Translated, it gives CASSLSRSDLKGANVLTF. The full variable domain, with the rest looked up from reference TRBV7-9 and TRBJ2-6, is DTGVSQNPRHKITKRGQNVTFRCDPISEHNRLYWYRQTLGQGPEFLTYFQNEAQLEKSRLLSDRFSAERPKGSFSTLEIQRTEQGDSAMYLCASSLSRSDLKGANVLTFGAGSRLTVL.

The V and J genes are TRBV12-5 and TRBJ2-1; 7 positions match TRBD2. V shed 2 bases, J shed 2 bases, and the junction held 9 bases outside the gene matches. CDR1 LGHNT and CDR2 FRNRAP come from the germline V gene. This CDR3 comprises 17 residues. The CDR3 protein is CASGLRLGTTPYNEQFF. The CDR3 DNA sequence: TGTGCTAGTGGTTTGAGGCTGGGGACTACCCCCTACAATGAGCAGTTCTTC.

Ten or more counts support this clonotype. The chain has TRBV7-6 and TRBJ2-1; either TRBD1 or TRBD2 may fit D (5 bases each). Germline assignment: CDR1 SGHVS and CDR2 FNYEAQ. V was shortened by 5 bases and J by 8 bases, with 19 bases between the two germline ends. The CDR3 length is 15 residues. The CDR3 bases are TGTGCCAGCAGCGTAAGCCAGGGAGTCTTCGATGAGCAGTTCTTC. This translates into CASSVSQGVFDEQFF.

This clonotype was counted ten times or more. The CDR3 DNA is TGTGCCAGCAGCCAGACTCGGGACACTTCGAACACTGAAGCTTTCTTT. Protein product: CASSQTRDTSNTEAFF. The J gene is TRBJ1-1, the V gene TRBV7-9, with D perhaps matching TRBD1 (6 bases). Germline values: CDR1 SEHNR, CDR2 FQNEAQ (reference sequence). Deletions cut 5 bases from V and 1 base from J, with 17 bases between. The CDR3 has 16 amino acids.

This clonotype occurred a few times. V usage is TRBV3-1 and J usage is TRBJ2-2; D call uncertain. The CDR3 is 13 residues long. Trimming took off 4 bases at V and 8 bases at J, with 11 bases between the two ends. Germline V gene data show CDR1 as LGHDT and CDR2 as YNNKEL (reference sequence). The CDR3 protein is CASSPRSWGELFF. The CDR3 coding sequence is TGTGCCAGCAGCCCCCGGAGTTGGGGGGAGCTGTTTTTT.

This clonotype was counted ten times or more. The chain has TRBV5-1 and TRBJ1-2; D is ambiguous. The CDR3 length is 17 residues. Trimming removed 0 bases from V and 8 bases from J, with 23 bases in between. Looked up from germline, CDR1 is SGHRS and CDR2 is YFSETQ. The CDR3 here is CASSLDLAAGRGGGYTF. The CDR3 nucleotides read TGCGCCAGCAGCTTGGACCTGGCGGCAGGTCGTGGAGGAGGCTACACCTTC. Using reference TRBV5-1 and TRBJ1-2 for the parts outside the CDR3, the full variable domain is KAGVTQTPRYLIKTRGQQVTLSCSPISGHRSVSWYQQTPGQGLQFLFEYFSETQRNKGNFPGRFSGRQFSNSRSEMNVSTLELGDSALYLCASSLDLAAGRGGGYTFGSGTRLTVV.

This rearrangement joins TRBV11-2 to TRBJ1-1; D unclear. V was shortened by 2 bases and J by 0 bases, with 10 bases between the two germline ends. Germline V gene sequence: CDR1 SGHAT, CDR2 FQNNGV. The CDR3 contains 15 residues. CDR3 sequence: CASSLRYPLNTEAFF. The CDR3 DNA reads TGTGCCAGCAGCTTACGATACCCGCTGAACACTGAAGCTTTCTTT.

Details on this clonotype: Germline and junction disagree at one end, which may indicate a read error. This chain uses TRBV30 with TRBJ2-1; D is ambiguous. Germline lookup yields CDR1 GTSNPN and CDR2 SVGIG (reference sequence). The CDR3 extends over 11 amino acids. CDR3 in amino acids: CAWRKYNVQFF. CDR3 DNA sequence: TGTGCCTGGAGAAAGTACAATGTGCAGTTCTTC.

The table lists this clonotype with many counts. The genes are TRBV27 and TRBJ1-1, with D unclear. V lost 2 bases and J lost 6, with 19 bases in between. The CDR3 sequence is 16 residues long. Germline-derived CDR1 and CDR2 are MNHEY and SMNVEV (reference sequence). CDR3 amino acids: CASSLTPGRDGAEAFF. In DNA, the CDR3 is TGTGCCAGCAGTTTAACCCCGGGGAGGGATGGTGCTGAAGCTTTCTTT.

This clonotype was counted many times. The chain couples TRBV18 to TRBJ2-7; 8 bases are shared with TRBD1. Germline assignment: CDR1 KGHSH and CDR2 LQKENI. The CDR3 length is 14 residues. The ends lost 4 bases at V and 3 bases at J; junction bases unmatched: 5. The CDR3 bases are TGTGCCAGCTCACTGCTCAGGGGGCACTACGAGCAGTACTTC. Translation gives CASSLLRGHYEQYF.

This clonotype occurred a few times. The genes are TRBV3-1 and TRBJ1-6; D gene ambiguous. Trimming took 1 base from V and 0 from J, leaving 7 bases between them. The CDR3 is 16 residues long. The germline gives CDR1 LGHDT, CDR2 YNNKEL (reference sequence). Here the CDR3 DNA reads TGTGCCAGCAGCCAAGGGACCAGCTCCTATAATTCACCCCTCCACTTT. Protein: CASSQGTSSYNSPLHF.

This clonotype was counted many times. This chain uses TRBV3-1 with TRBJ1-5; no clear D gene. The V end lost 1 base, the J end lost 2 bases, and 12 bases lay between the germline ends. From germline, CDR1 is LGHDT and CDR2 YNNKEL (reference sequence). The length of the CDR3 is 16 residues. The CDR3, as DNA: TGTGCCAGCAGCCAAGGGGTGCGTGTGGGCAATCAGCCCCAGCATTTT. This encodes CASSQGVRVGNQPQHF.

The rearrangement links TRBV7-8 to TRBJ2-7; D uncertain. Between the trimmed V and J ends, which lost 1 base and 3 bases, there was a span of 7 bases. The germline gives CDR1 SGHVS, CDR2 FQNEAQ. The CDR3 sequence is 13 residues long. The CDR3 region is CASSLGLYYEQYF. The CDR3 nucleotides are TGTGCCAGCAGCTTAGGGCTTTACTACGAGCAGTACTTC.

This clonotype has just a few counts. J is TRBJ2-1 and V is TRBV10-3; tentatively, D is TRBD1 or TRBD2 (5 bases each). Trimming removed 10 bases from V and 10 bases from J, with 20 bases in between. CDR1 is ENHRY, CDR2 SYGVKD, per germline. The length of the CDR3 is 13 residues. CDR3 bases: TGTGCCACCATGGACTTTCGCGAGGGGGAGCAGTTCTTC. Encoded protein: CATMDFREGEQFF.

Only a few counts were recorded for this clonotype. The chain uses TRBV24-1 and TRBJ2-7; TRBD2 agrees at 15 bases. V trimming: 3 bases; J trimming: 6 bases; junction bases outside the gene matches: 2. The germline V gene encodes CDR1 KGHDR and CDR2 SFDVKD. This CDR3 has 15 residues. The CDR3 DNA follows: TGTGCCACCAGTGATCGGACTAGCGGGGGGGCCGAGCAGTACTTC. Translated, it gives CATSDRTSGGAEQYF.

The rearrangement uses TRBV7-2 and TRBJ2-1; 8 nucleotides align to TRBD1. The V and J ends lost 4 bases and 2 bases, in that order; junction bases with no gene match: 7. This CDR3 is built from 16 residues. Germline V gene sequence: CDR1 SGHTA, CDR2 FQGNSA. CDR3 amino acids: CASSSTGGRAYNEQFF. CDR3 nucleotide sequence: TGTGCCAGCAGCTCCACAGGGGGTCGGGCCTACAATGAGCAGTTCTTC.

There are a few counts of this clonotype. The chain employs TRBV30 and TRBJ2-1, with 7 bases identical to TRBD2. Germline loops: CDR1 GTSNPN, CDR2 SVGIG (reference sequence). This CDR3 has 16 residues. The J segment lost 6 bases and the V segment lost 4 bases, leaving 15 bases of the junction unmatched. The CDR3 loop reads CAWNFEASGRPNEQFF. The CDR3 DNA reads TGTGCCTGGAATTTCGAAGCTAGCGGCAGGCCCAATGAGCAGTTCTTC.